These T cell receptor beta chains were read from a single sample in a study of beta chain features in type 1 diabetes. Using immunoSEQ multiplex PCR, the repertoire was profiled, and TCRdb retains in-frame clones only, with some absent. The sample has 450,000 to 550,000 clones; around 28% are singletons. Sequencing used naive CD4+ T cells from blood. The receptors originated from a man between 18 and 29 years old in good health. The CDR3 runs from the conserved cysteine through the conserved F or W. A D gene is named only where the DNA matches it firmly. Only part of the rows carry a size: once, few, many, or a class if the clone is expanded.

v_gene	d_gene	j_gene	abundance	CDR3aa	CDR3nt
TRBV30	-	TRBJ1-4	few	CAWSSGRGEKLFF	TGTGCCTGGAGTTCCGGCAGGGGAGAAAAACTGTTTTTT
TRBV30	-	TRBJ1-2	few	CACTSSEAVYGYTF	TGTGCCTGTACCTCCTCGGAGGCTGTCTATGGCTACACCTTC
TRBV4-2	-	TRBJ2-7	few	CASSRGTPDTYEQYF	TGTGCCAGCAGCCGAGGGACGCCAGACACCTACGAGCAGTACTTC
TRBV7-6	-	TRBJ2-3	few	CASSSIRTDTQYF	TGTGCCAGCAGCTCTATACGCACAGATACGCAGTATTTT
TRBV29-1	-	TRBJ1-2	-	CSVVLGAYGYTF	TGCAGCGTTGTACTGGGGGCCTATGGCTACACCTTC
TRBV7-9	TRBD2	TRBJ2-5	few	CASSLAQGLAGQTQYF	TGTGCCAGCAGCTTAGCGCAAGGGCTAGCGGGACAGACCCAGTACTTC
TRBV7-9	-	TRBJ2-5	-	CASSLAGWETQYF	TGTGCCAGCAGCTTAGCGGGTTGGGAGACCCAGTACTTC
TRBV5-6	TRBD1	TRBJ2-3	-	CASSLVTRVGQGTDTQYF	TGTGCCAGCAGCTTGGTGACCCGGGTAGGACAGGGGACAGATACGCAGTATTTT
TRBV19	-	TRBJ1-4	-	CASTPGEATNEKLFF	TGTGCCAGCACCCCTGGGGAAGCAACTAATGAAAAACTGTTTTTT
TRBV9	-	TRBJ2-1	few	CASSVGGRFYNEQFF	TGTGCCAGCAGCGTAGGGGGAAGATTTTACAATGAGCAGTTCTTC
TRBV27	-	TRBJ2-7	-	CASSPDTYYEQYF	TGTGCCAGCAGCCCGGACACCTATTACGAGCAGTACTTC
TRBV23-1	-	TRBJ2-7	-	CASSQNPYDRSSYEQYF	TGCGCCAGCAGTCAAAACCCCTACGACAGGAGCTCCTACGAGCAGTACTTC
TRBV5-1	-	TRBJ2-7	few	CASSVGAGASYEQYF	TGCGCCAGCAGCGTTGGTGCTGGCGCGTCCTACGAGCAGTACTTC
TRBV18	TRBD1	TRBJ1-3	-	CASSPPSGTGGNTIYF	TGTGCCAGCTCACCACCGTCCGGGACAGGAGGAAACACCATATATTTT
TRBV7-9	TRBD1	TRBJ2-7	-	CASSSDRSYEQYF	TGTGCCAGCAGCTCGGACAGGTCCTACGAGCAGTACTTC
TRBV4-1	-	TRBJ2-3	-	CASSQDTRFWDTQYF	TGCGCCAGCAGCCAAGATACCAGGTTTTGGGATACGCAGTATTTT
TRBV15	-	TRBJ1-1	-	CATSRGGDSSLEAFF	TGTGCCACCAGCAGAGGTGGGGATTCGTCGCTTGAAGCTTTCTTT
TRBV5-6	-	TRBJ2-1	-	CASSLGGRGQFF	TGTGCCAGCAGCTTGGGAGGGCGCGGGCAGTTCTTC
TRBV28	-	TRBJ2-6	once	CASSQQLVRRVLTF	TGTGCCAGCAGTCAACAGCTAGTAAGGAGAGTCCTGACTTTC
TRBV4-3	TRBD2	TRBJ2-3	-	CASSPSGSGTDTQYF	TGCGCCAGCAGCCCCAGCGGGAGCGGCACAGATACGCAGTATTTT
TRBV9	TRBD2	TRBJ2-7	-	CASSVGSGITEQYF	TGTGCCAGCAGCGTAGGGAGCGGGATAACCGAGCAGTACTTC
TRBV30	-	TRBJ1-2	-	CAWISVRGYGYTF	TGTGCCTGGATCTCAGTGAGGGGCTATGGCTACACCTTC
TRBV18	TRBD2	TRBJ2-1	-	CASSDSGGLYNEQFF	TGTGCCAGCTCAGATAGCGGGGGACTCTACAATGAGCAGTTCTTC
TRBV5-4	-	TRBJ1-2	-	CASSLRAFYGYTF	TGTGCCAGCAGCTTGAGAGCATTCTATGGCTACACCTTC
TRBV27	-	TRBJ1-1	few	CASRSNTEAFF	TGTGCCAGCAGATCGAACACTGAAGCTTTCTTT
TRBV4-2	-	TRBJ2-1	few	CASSQERAGNEQFF	TGTGCCAGCAGCCAAGAAAGAGCGGGCAATGAGCAGTTCTTC
TRBV5-1	TRBD1	TRBJ2-5	-	CASSLDRAQETQYF	TGCGCCAGCAGCCTGGACAGGGCGCAAGAGACCCAGTACTTC
TRBV7-2	-	TRBJ2-5	few	CASRPYNPGQETQYF	TGTGCCAGCAGGCCATATAATCCGGGGCAAGAGACCCAGTACTTC
TRBV4-3	-	TRBJ2-5	few	CASSRRTLQETQYF	TGCGCCAGCAGCCGGCGGACTCTACAAGAGACCCAGTACTTC
TRBV18	TRBD2	TRBJ2-1	few	CASSPTSGSADEQFF	TGTGCCAGCTCACCGACTAGCGGGAGTGCGGATGAGCAGTTCTTC
TRBV7-2	TRBD1	TRBJ2-1	-	CASSARVPGQGNDEQFF	TGTGCCAGCAGCGCCCGAGTTCCGGGACAGGGGAACGATGAGCAGTTCTTC
TRBV4-2	-	TRBJ2-6	-	CASSQDRGAPGANVLTF	TGTGCCAGCAGCCAAGATCGGGGGGCGCCTGGGGCCAACGTCCTGACTTTC
TRBV6-5	-	TRBJ2-5	few	CASSFRQSPQYF	TGTGCCAGCAGTTTTCGACAGTCACCCCAGTACTTC
TRBV9	-	TRBJ2-1	-	CASSVGLEQFF	TGTGCCAGCAGCGTAGGGCTTGAGCAGTTCTTC
TRBV6-9	TRBD2	TRBJ2-3	-	CASSPPLRLAGDTDTQYF	TGTGCCAGCAGTCCACCCCTTCGACTAGCGGGAGACACAGATACGCAGTATTTT
TRBV11-2	TRBD2	TRBJ2-1	-	CASRNTGLAINEQFF	TGTGCCAGCAGAAATACGGGACTAGCCATAAATGAGCAGTTCTTC
TRBV5-1	-	TRBJ2-1	-	CASSLGGTSSYNEQFF	TGCGCCAGCAGCTTGGGGGGGACGAGCTCCTACAATGAGCAGTTCTTC
TRBV6-5	-	TRBJ2-3	-	CATSDGATDTQYF	TGTGCCACCTCGGACGGGGCCACAGATACGCAGTATTTT
TRBV7-2	-	TRBJ2-6	few	CASSLGRTRGANVLTF	TGTGCCAGCAGCTTAGGTCGGACGAGAGGGGCCAACGTCCTGACTTTC
TRBV4-3	TRBD2	TRBJ2-7	-	CASSDGLAGGTYEQYF	TGCGCCAGCAGCGACGGACTAGCGGGAGGAACCTACGAGCAGTACTTC
TRBV2	-	TRBJ2-3	-	CASSDAAPYDTQYF	TGTGCCAGCAGTGATGCGGCGCCGTACGATACGCAGTATTTT
TRBV6-1	TRBD2	TRBJ2-1	few	CASSEWTSGRRDEQFF	TGTGCCAGCAGTGAATGGACTAGCGGGAGAAGGGATGAGCAGTTCTTC
TRBV2	-	TRBJ1-1	-	CASSLRLLTEAFF	TGTGCCAGCAGTCTAAGACTGCTCACTGAAGCTTTCTTT
TRBV5-1	TRBD1	TRBJ2-7	once	CASSLWDRYEQYF	TGCGCCAGCAGCTTGTGGGACAGATACGAGCAGTACTTC
TRBV2	-	TRBJ1-1	-	CASRPGPQEAFF	TGTGCCAGCAGGCCGGGCCCCCAGGAAGCTTTCTTT
TRBV6-5	TRBD1	TRBJ2-1	few	CASSFQLGQVEEQFF	TGTGCCAGCAGTTTCCAACTGGGACAGGTCGAGGAGCAGTTCTTC
TRBV7-8	-	TRBJ2-1	-	CASSLARVLPAREQFF	TGTGCCAGCAGCTTAGCGCGGGTCCTACCGGCAAGGGAGCAGTTCTTC
TRBV29-1	TRBD1	TRBJ2-7	few	CSVGDSSYEQYF	TGCAGCGTTGGGGACAGCTCCTACGAGCAGTACTTC
TRBV2	-	TRBJ2-6	few	CASSADRGGRSVLTF	TGTGCCAGCAGTGCTGACAGGGGAGGGAGGTCCGTCCTGACTTTC
TRBV11-1	-	TRBJ2-7	few	CASSLEVYEQYF	TGTGCCAGCAGCTTAGAAGTCTACGAGCAGTACTTC
TRBV30	-	TRBJ2-1	few	CAYTRGRSYNEQFF	TGTGCCTATACACGGGGGCGGTCCTACAATGAGCAGTTCTTC
TRBV29-1	-	TRBJ2-7	-	CSVQDVAYEQYF	TGCAGCGTCCAGGACGTAGCCTACGAGCAGTACTTC
TRBV10-3	TRBD2	TRBJ2-7	-	CALSRLAGYEQYF	TGTGCCCTTTCCAGACTAGCGGGCTACGAGCAGTACTTC
TRBV6-1	TRBD1	TRBJ2-1	-	CASSPERGGREQFF	TGTGCCAGCAGCCCCGAGAGAGGGGGCAGGGAGCAGTTCTTC
TRBV29-1	-	TRBJ1-2	-	CSVVTVNYGYTF	TGCAGCGTTGTGACCGTTAACTATGGCTACACCTTC
TRBV30	-	TRBJ2-7	-	CAWARSYEQYF	TGTGCCTGGGCTCGCTCCTACGAGCAGTACTTC
TRBV29-1	TRBD1	TRBJ2-5	few	CSVGDIPGTGGGKTQYF	TGCAGCGTTGGGGATATACCCGGGACAGGGGGCGGGAAGACCCAGTACTTC
TRBV10-3	TRBD1	TRBJ2-7	-	CAISEGRGQGAYEQYF	TGTGCCATCAGTGAGGGACGGGGACAGGGGGCCTACGAGCAGTACTTC
TRBV7-9	-	TRBJ2-3	many	CASSRTDTQYF	TGTGCCAGCAGCCGTACAGATACGCAGTATTTT